One and the same sample provided the 32 T cell receptor beta chains below, sequenced in a study of Ad26.COV2.S vaccination and SARS-CoV-2 variants. Treatment defined: about 20 received Ad26.COV2.S at low or high dose, single or two shots; about 5 received placebo; per-sample allocation not given. Day 63 after the first injection of vaccine or placebo was the sampling time. The data were produced by immunoSEQ multiplex PCR, yet TCRdb's version contains in-frame clones alone and is incomplete. The sample lists roughly 700,000 clones; about 89% were seen once. Specimen: peripheral blood, collected in a trial of Ad26.COV2.S vaccine versus placebo. The receptors were gathered from a person between 18 and 59 years old who received the Ad26.COV2.S COVID-19 vaccine or a placebo.

The J gene is TRBJ2-7, the V gene TRBV30, with 10 bases matching TRBD2. V lost 4 bases, J lost 4 bases, and 13 bases stayed unmatched. CDR1 and CDR2 from the germline V gene are GTSNPN and SVGIG (reference sequence). CDR3 length equals 16 residues. Here the CDR3 reads CAWTERKREGVYEQYF. Here the CDR3 DNA reads TGTGCCTGGACGGAAAGAAAGCGGGAGGGCGTTTACGAGCAGTACTTC.

This clone was observed a few times. The chain joins TRBV19 to TRBJ1-3; D remains unclear. Per germline, CDR1 LNHDA and CDR2 SQIVND (reference sequence). This CDR3 contains 15 residues. Deletions cut 3 bases from V and 0 bases from J, with 9 bases between. The CDR3 region is CASSIPGNSGNTIYF. CDR3 in DNA: TGTGCCAGTAGTATTCCGGGAAACTCTGGAAACACCATATATTTT.

V usage is TRBV6-5 and J usage is TRBJ2-1; the D gene could be TRBD1 or TRBD2 (5 bases each). The CDR3 totals 13 residues. Germline-derived CDR1 and CDR2 are MNHEY and SVGAGI. Between the trimmed V and J ends, which lost 6 bases and 5 bases, there was a span of 11 bases. CDR3 protein: CASRSVGDNEQFF. The CDR3 bases are TGTGCCAGCAGGTCTGTGGGGGACAATGAGCAGTTCTTC.

This chain connects TRBV4-2 to TRBJ2-7; no reliable D call. Germline V gene lookup returns CDR1 LGHNA and CDR2 YNFKEQ. The CDR3 length is 13 residues. The ends were cut back, 0 bases at V and 6 bases at J, with 9 bases in the middle. CDR3 nucleotide sequence: TGTGCCAGCAGCCAAGATCCCTCGGCCGAGCAGTACTTC. This encodes CASSQDPSAEQYF.

The CDR3 coding sequence is TGTGCCAGCTCACCGACAGGATGGTATGGCTACACCTTC. Protein: CASSPTGWYGYTF. The chain is built from TRBV18 and TRBJ1-2; maybe TRBD1 (6 bases). V was trimmed by 3 bases and J by 5 bases, leaving 10 bases between them. The CDR3 contains 13 residues. Germline loops: CDR1 KGHSH, CDR2 LQKENI.

The chain has TRBV27 and TRBJ2-7, with 8 bases aligning to TRBD1. The trim removed 5 bases at V and 1 base at J, leaving 7 bases unmatched. The CDR3 sequence is 15 residues long. From germline, CDR1 is MNHEY and CDR2 SMNVEV (reference sequence). CDR3 nucleotides: TGTGCCAGCAGTGCCCGACAGGGGTGGTCCTACGAGCAGTACTTC. Translated, it gives CASSARQGWSYEQYF.

The V call is TRBV6-4, the J call TRBJ2-2; TRBD1 might be the D (6 bases). The CDR3 consists of 16 residues. The germline V gene encodes CDR1 MRHNA and CDR2 SNTAGT. Trimming left V 9 bases short and J 2 bases short, with 19 bases between. The DNA for the CDR3 is TGTGCCAGTAGCACACTTCCGGGACAAAACACCGGGGAGCTGTTTTTT. Translation gives CASSTLPGQNTGELFF.

This sequence joins TRBV2 and TRBJ2-7, with 12 positions matching TRBD2. The CDR3 is made up of 16 amino acids. The germline V gene encodes CDR1 SNHLY and CDR2 FYNNEI. J was trimmed by 5 bases and V by 6 bases; bases with no gene match: 11. The CDR3 sequence: CASRTRLAGAPDEQYF. As DNA, the CDR3 is TGTGCCAGCAGAACGCGACTAGCGGGGGCCCCGGACGAGCAGTACTTC. The full variable domain, rest sourced from reference TRBV2 and TRBJ2-7, is EPEVTQTPSHQVTQMGQEVILRCVPISNHLYFYWYRQILGQKVEFLVSFYNNEISEKSEIFDDQFSVERPDGSNFTLKIRSTKLEDSAMYFCASRTRLAGAPDEQYFGPGTRLTVT.

J is TRBJ1-2 and V is TRBV7-9; D not certain. V was clipped by 4 bases and J by 0 bases, with 12 bases between them. Per the germline V gene, CDR1 is SEHNR and CDR2 is FQNEAQ (reference sequence). CDR3 length: 15 residues. CDR3 residues: CASSSHGRSNYGYTF. The CDR3, as DNA: TGTGCCAGCAGCTCCCACGGTCGTTCTAACTATGGCTACACCTTC. Variable domain in full (rest from reference TRBV7-9 and TRBJ1-2): DTGVSQNPRHKITKRGQNVTFRCDPISEHNRLYWYRQTLGQGPEFLTYFQNEAQLEKSRLLSDRFSAERPKGSFSTLEIQRTEQGDSAMYLCASSSHGRSNYGYTFGSGTRLTVV.

The V gene is TRBV6-5, the J gene TRBJ2-3; TRBD2 matches 7 bases. The V gene end was trimmed by 2 bases and the J gene end by 4 bases; junction bases not matched to a gene: 6. This CDR3 comprises 15 residues. CDR1 is MNHEY and CDR2 is SVGAGI in the germline V gene. This CDR3 reads CASSYIAGVPDTQYF. Written as DNA, the CDR3 is TGTGCCAGCAGTTACATTGCGGGAGTCCCAGATACGCAGTATTTT.

The J gene is TRBJ2-3, the V gene TRBV21-1; TRBD1 was called by the table and not checked on the DNA. TRBV21-1 is shown as a pseudogene. The CDR3 totals 17 residues. The CDR3 region has the DNA TGTGCCAGCAGCAAAGAGGGGACAGGGGTGAGCACAGATACGCAGTATTTT. It is translated as CASSKEGTGVSTDTQYF.

The V call is TRBV25-1, the J call TRBJ2-1; 7 nucleotides agree with TRBD2. CDR3 length: 16 residues. Trimming cost V 1 base and J 2 bases; bases outside gene matches: 5. CDR1 and CDR2 (germline): MGHDK, SYGVNS. This CDR3 reads CASSEWAGTTYNEQFF. The CDR3 nucleotides read TGTGCCAGCAGTGAATGGGCCGGGACTACCTACAATGAGCAGTTCTTC.

About this clone: Other DNA sequences in the sample encode the same CDR3. J is TRBJ2-2 and V is TRBV5-1, with D possibly called TRBD1 or TRBD2 (5 bases each). This CDR3 contains 13 residues. The V gene's germline CDR1 is SGHRS and CDR2 YFSETQ. V was pared by 0 bases and J by 6 bases, with 6 bases between. The CDR3 DNA sequence: TGCGCCAGCAGCTTGGAGGGACCCGGGGAGCTGTTTTTT. Amino acid sequence: CASSLEGPGELFF.

This clone appeared a single time. The V gene is TRBV27, the J gene TRBJ2-7; a possible D gene is TRBD1 (5 bases). Trimming removed 6 bases from V and 2 bases from J, with 14 bases in between. Germline assignment: CDR1 MNHEY and CDR2 SMNVEV (reference sequence). This CDR3 comprises 14 residues. CDR3 sequence (DNA): TGTGCCAGCAGGATATTCCAGGGCCCCTACGAGCAGTACTTC. Translated: CASRIFQGPYEQYF.

This clone has a single count. CDR3 bases: TGTGCCGGCCCATGTAGGGATCGGACAGGGGGCGAAGGCCATCAGCCCCAGCATTTT. It codes for CAGPCRDRTGGEGHQPQHF. V gene TRBV27 combines with J gene TRBJ1-5; 11 bases are a match to TRBD1. Germline CDR1 and CDR2: MNHEY and SMNVEV (reference sequence). The CDR3 is 19 amino acids. Germline trimming cut 11 bases from V and 5 bases from J; bases unmatched to any gene: 23.

V is TRBV2 and J is TRBJ2-7, with D possibly matching TRBD2 (5 bases). Trimming cost V 2 bases and J 8 bases, with 10 bases left between them. This CDR3 has 12 residues. The germline gives CDR1 SNHLY, CDR2 FYNNEI. Written as DNA, the CDR3 is TGTGCCAGCAGTGAATTAGACGGGAAGCAGTACTTC. It translates to CASSELDGKQYF.

There are a few counts of this clone. The chain links TRBV5-4 to TRBJ1-1; D perhaps matches TRBD1 (5 bases). Germline V gives CDR1 SGHNT, CDR2 YYREEE (reference sequence). Trimming stripped 4 bases from V and 0 bases from J, with 10 bases between. This CDR3 has 14 residues. CDR3 sequence reads: CASSVGALNTEAFF. For the CDR3, the DNA is TGTGCCAGCAGCGTAGGGGCGCTGAACACTGAAGCTTTCTTT. Full variable domain (remainder filled in from reference TRBV5-4 and TRBJ1-1): ETGVTQSPTHLIKTRGQQVTLRCSSQSGHNTVSWYQQALGQGPQFIFQYYREEENGRGNFPPRFSGLQFPNYSSELNVNALELDDSALYLCASSVGALNTEAFFGQGTRLTVV.

The rearrangement joins TRBV7-2 to TRBJ1-5; the D is unclear. The CDR3 sequence is 13 residues long. Deletions cut 6 bases from V and 3 bases from J, with 9 bases between. The germline CDR1 and CDR2 sequences are SGHTA and FQGNSA. This CDR3 reads CASSYRVNQPQHF. In nucleotides, the CDR3 is TGTGCCAGCAGTTACAGAGTCAATCAGCCCCAGCATTTT.

This chain joins TRBV27 and TRBJ2-1; 9 bases match TRBD1. Germline V CDR1 and CDR2: MNHEY, SMNVEV (reference sequence). This CDR3 region has 14 residues. Trimming removed 3 bases from V and 7 bases from J; junction bases left unmatched: 4. The CDR3 is CASSFHGQGNEQFF. The CDR3 DNA sequence: TGTGCCAGCAGTTTTCACGGACAGGGGAATGAGCAGTTCTTC.

The chain carries TRBV18 and TRBJ2-5, with D perhaps matching TRBD1 or TRBD2 (5 bases each). The CDR3 runs 15 residues. V was trimmed by 3 bases and J by 4 bases, leaving 15 bases between them. Germline CDR1 KGHSH, CDR2 LQKENI. CDR3 sequence reads: CASSPMDGALETQYF. CDR3 DNA: TGTGCCAGCTCACCGATGGACGGGGCCTTAGAGACCCAGTACTTC.

The CDR3 region is CASSLAFRERGYTF. The CDR3 DNA reads as TGTGCCAGCAGCTTAGCGTTCAGGGAGAGAGGCTACACCTTC. The chain joins TRBV7-2 to TRBJ1-2, with a tentative D call TRBD1 (5 bases). The CDR3 runs to 14 residues. V shed 0 bases and J shed 8 bases, with 13 bases lying between them. Germline V CDR1 and CDR2: SGHTA, FQGNSA.

In its sample, this clone was seen a few times. The chain is built from TRBV6-2 or TRBV6-3 and TRBJ1-1, with D perhaps matching TRBD1 (5 bases). The ends were cut back, 3 bases at V and 7 bases at J, with 12 bases in the middle. From germline, CDR1 is MNHEY and CDR2 SVGEGT. The CDR3 is 13 amino acids. Here the CDR3 DNA reads TGTGCCAGCAGTTATAAATCAGGGAGTGAAGCTTTCTTT. Its protein product is CASSYKSGSEAFF.

This clone appeared once. This chain uses TRBV3-1 (or the pseudogene TRBV3-2) with TRBJ2-5; 8 nucleotides line up with TRBD1. With 6 bases clipped from V and 2 bases from J, the junction kept 8 bases outside the gene matches. In germline, CDR1 is LGHDT, CDR2 YNNKEL (reference sequence). CDR3 length: 15 residues. CDR3 residues: CASSRLRTGQETQYF. The CDR3 DNA is TGTGCCAGCAGTCGCTTACGGACAGGGCAAGAGACCCAGTACTTC.

V and J are TRBV7-8 and TRBJ1-5, with TRBD1 identical over 8 bases. Germline CDR1 and CDR2: SGHVS and FQNEAQ. Germline trimming cut 5 bases from V and 9 bases from J; bases unmatched to any gene: 6. The CDR3 runs to 13 residues. CDR3 residues: CASSQTGTGPQHF. CDR3 sequence (DNA): TGTGCCAGCAGCCAGACAGGGACAGGGCCCCAGCATTTT.

The V and J genes are TRBV2 and TRBJ1-2; 7 nucleotides match TRBD1. The CDR3 consists of 13 residues. Germline assignment: CDR1 SNHLY and CDR2 FYNNEI. Unmatched junction bases numbered 4, after V lost 6 bases and J lost 3 bases. The CDR3 region has the DNA TGTGCCAGCAGCGAGACAGGGTACTATGGCTACACCTTC. Encoded protein: CASSETGYYGYTF.

This chain joins TRBV15 and TRBJ1-1; the match to TRBD1 covers 9 bases. CDR1 and CDR2 (germline): LNHNV, YYDKDF (reference sequence). There are 12 residues in the CDR3. V shed 9 bases and J 4 bases; nucleotides not matched to a gene: 3. CDR3 protein: CATTQGATEAFF. Here the CDR3 DNA reads TGTGCCACGACACAGGGGGCCACTGAAGCTTTCTTT. Complete variable domain (other parts from reference TRBV15 and TRBJ1-1): DAMVIQNPRYQVTQFGKPVTLSCSQTLNHNVMYWYQQKSSQAPKLLFHYYDKDFNNEADTPDNFQSRRPNTSFCFLDIRSPGLGDTAMYLCATTQGATEAFFGQGTRLTVV.

This chain joins TRBV5-6 and TRBJ2-7; perhaps TRBD1 as D (6 bases). The V end was cut by 0 bases, the J end by 6 bases, with 13 bases between. Germline CDR1 and CDR2: SGHDT and YYEEEE. This CDR3 contains 14 residues. CDR3 sequence (DNA): TGTGCCAGCAGCTTGGTAGGACAGTCCCGCGAGCAGTACTTC. Translation: CASSLVGQSREQYF.

The chain links TRBV2 to TRBJ1-6; D perhaps matches TRBD1 (5 bases). CDR1 SNHLY and CDR2 FYNNEI come from the germline V gene. V was cut by 2 bases and J by 11 bases, with 13 bases left in between. This CDR3 contains 14 residues. The CDR3 DNA reads as TGTGCCAGCAGTGAATCGGGGGGATGGGCACCCCTCCACTTT. Its translation is CASSESGGWAPLHF. The whole variable domain, filled in from reference TRBV2 and TRBJ1-6, reads EPEVTQTPSHQVTQMGQEVILRCVPISNHLYFYWYRQILGQKVEFLVSFYNNEISEKSEIFDDQFSVERPDGSNFTLKIRSTKLEDSAMYFCASSESGGWAPLHFGNGTRLTVT.

This clone was seen once. V usage is TRBV10-2 and J usage is TRBJ2-1; 8 bases agree with TRBD1. CDR3 length equals 14 residues. CDR1 and CDR2 from the germline V gene are WSHSY and SAAADI. V lost 5 bases and J lost 5; bases outside the gene matches: 5. CDR3: CASSSGQGHNEQFF. CDR3 sequence (DNA): TGCGCCAGCAGTTCCGGACAGGGCCACAATGAGCAGTTCTTC.

The DNA for the CDR3 is TGTGCCAGCTCACCAAAGGGGGTAGAGGGCCGGCAGCCCCAGCATTTT. It encodes CASSPKGVEGRQPQHF. The V call is TRBV18, the J call TRBJ1-5; D perhaps matches TRBD1 (6 bases). The germline V gene has CDR1 KGHSH and CDR2 LQKENI. Deletions cut 2 bases from V and 7 bases from J, with 18 bases between. The CDR3 covers 16 residues.

The genes are TRBV11-3 and TRBJ2-7; 11 bases are a match to TRBD2. Germline lookup yields CDR1 SGHNT and CDR2 YENEEA. J lost 2 bases, V lost 5 bases, and 8 bases had no gene match. The CDR3 spans 16 residues. CDR3 bases: TGTGCCAGCAGCCGAACTAGCGGGAGTACGACCTACGAGCAGTACTTC. Encoded protein: CASSRTSGSTTYEQYF.

This clone was detected a few times. Other DNA sequences from this sample encode an identical CDR3 as well. The J gene is TRBJ1-2, the V gene TRBV12-3 or TRBV12-4, with a possible D match to TRBD1 (5 bases). The V and J ends lost 5 bases and 4 bases respectively, with 11 bases between them. The CDR3 spans 13 residues. CDR3 sequence (DNA): TGTGCCAGCAGTCTAGGACAATCCTATGGCTACACCTTC. Amino acid sequence: CASSLGQSYGYTF.